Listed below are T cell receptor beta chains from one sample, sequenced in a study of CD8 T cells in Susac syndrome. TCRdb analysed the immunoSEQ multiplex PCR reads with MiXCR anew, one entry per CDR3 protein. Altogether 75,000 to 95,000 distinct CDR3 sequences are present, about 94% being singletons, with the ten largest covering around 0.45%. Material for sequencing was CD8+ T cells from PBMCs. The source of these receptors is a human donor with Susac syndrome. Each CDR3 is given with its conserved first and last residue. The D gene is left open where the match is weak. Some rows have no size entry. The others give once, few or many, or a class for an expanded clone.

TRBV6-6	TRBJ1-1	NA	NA	TGTGCCAGCAACATAGGGAGGGAGAACACTGAAGCTTCCTTT	CASNIGRENTEASF
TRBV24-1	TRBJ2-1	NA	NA	TGTGCCACCAGTGACCCGGGACCAAATGAGCAGTTCTTC	CATSDPGPNEQFF
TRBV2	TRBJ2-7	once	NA	TGTGCCAGCATGCACAGGAACTCCTACGAGCAGTACTTC	CASMHRNSYEQYF
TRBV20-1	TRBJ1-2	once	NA	TGCAGTGTTCGCCGGGACGGCGTCTATGGCTACACCTTC	CSVRRDGVYGYTF
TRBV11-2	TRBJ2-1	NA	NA	TGTGCCAGCAGCGATGGGGGGCGCCGGAACTCCTACAATGAGCAGTTCTTC	CASSDGGRRNSYNEQFF
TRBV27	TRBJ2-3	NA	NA	TGTGCCAGCAGTCCCTTCGCAGGGAGTACAGATACGCAGTATTTT	CASSPFAGSTDTQYF
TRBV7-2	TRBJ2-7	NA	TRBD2	TGTGCCAGCAGCCCAGTCGGTAGCGGGGGTTCCTACGAGCAGTACTTC	CASSPVGSGGSYEQYF
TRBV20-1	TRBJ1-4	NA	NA	TGCAGTGCGCGATATAATAGTGATGAAAAACTGTTTTTT	CSARYNSDEKLFF
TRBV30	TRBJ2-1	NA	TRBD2	TGTGCCTCCATGGGACTAGCGGGATACAATGAGCAGTTCTTC	CASMGLAGYNEQFF
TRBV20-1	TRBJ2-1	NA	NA	TGCAGTGCTATCCAACCGGGCGATGAGCAGTTCTTC	CSAIQPGDEQFF
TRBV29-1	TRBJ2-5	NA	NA	TGCAGCGTTGATGAGGACCCCGGGGAGACCCAGTACTTC	CSVDEDPGETQYF
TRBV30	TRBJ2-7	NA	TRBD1	TGTGCCTGGATAAGTGCGCGTGACAGGGGCTACGAGCAGTACTTC	CAWISARDRGYEQYF
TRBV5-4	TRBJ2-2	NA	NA	TGTGCCAGCAGCTGGGACACACGCACCGGGGAGCTGTTTTTT	CASSWDTRTGELFF
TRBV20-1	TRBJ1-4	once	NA	TGCAGTGCTCGACCTAGTGGGGGGTCAATATCGCCTGAAAAACTGTTTTTT	CSARPSGGSISPEKLFF
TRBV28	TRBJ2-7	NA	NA	TGTGCCAGCACGGCAGGGATCTACGAGCAGTACTTC	CASTAGIYEQYF
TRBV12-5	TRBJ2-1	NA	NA	TGTGCTAGTGGTTTGGGGGGGGCAGGTGAGCAGTTCTTC	CASGLGGAGEQFF
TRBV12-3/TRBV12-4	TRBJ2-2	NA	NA	TGTGCCAGCAGCCCAGGGGCGATTACCGGGGAGCTGTTTTTT	CASSPGAITGELFF
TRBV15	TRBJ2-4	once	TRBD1	TGTGCCACCAGCCCGGGACAGGGGGCTTCTGGCATTCAGTACTTC	CATSPGQGASGIQYF
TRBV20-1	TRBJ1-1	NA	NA	TGCAGTGCTAGATGGGAGAACACTGAAGCTTTCTTT	CSARWENTEAFF